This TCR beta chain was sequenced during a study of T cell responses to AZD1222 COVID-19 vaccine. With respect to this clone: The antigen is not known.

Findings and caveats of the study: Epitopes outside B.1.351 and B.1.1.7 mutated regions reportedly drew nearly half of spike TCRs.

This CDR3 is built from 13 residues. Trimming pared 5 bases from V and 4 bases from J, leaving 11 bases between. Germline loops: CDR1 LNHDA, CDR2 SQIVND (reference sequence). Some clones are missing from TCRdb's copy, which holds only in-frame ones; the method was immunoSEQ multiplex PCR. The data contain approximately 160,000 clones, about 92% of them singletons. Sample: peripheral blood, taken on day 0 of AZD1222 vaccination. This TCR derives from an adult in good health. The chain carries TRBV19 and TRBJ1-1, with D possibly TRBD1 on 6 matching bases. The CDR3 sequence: CASSPRDTTEAFF. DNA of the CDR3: TGTGCCAGTAGTCCCCGGGACACCACTGAAGCTTTCTTT. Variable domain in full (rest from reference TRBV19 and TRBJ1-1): DGGITQSPKYLFRKEGQNVTLSCEQNLNHDAMYWYRQDPGQGLRLIYYSQIVNDFQKGDIAEGYSVSREKKESFPLTVTSAQKNPTAFYLCASSPRDTTEAFFGQGTRLTVV.